Each of the 20 T cell receptor beta chains below was sequenced from the same sample in a study of T cells in Graves' hyperthyroidism and ophthalmopathy. Amplification of TCR beta CDR3 regions was performed using RNA transcripts as template. During a first-round RT-PCR of the TCR CDR3, the HTBI primer set was used. TCRdb re-derived calls from the multiplex PCR reads in MiXCR, one entry per CDR3 protein. The data hold around 620,000 distinct CDR3 sequences, with 15% to 20% observed a single time. Sequenced: blood. Source of these receptors: a woman aged 25 to 39 with Graves' hyperthyroidism.

The rearrangement links TRBV9 to TRBJ2-3, with D tentatively TRBD2 (5 bases). Trimming shortened V by 2 bases and J by 6 bases, and 13 bases separated the two germline ends. CDR3 length equals 14 residues. The germline V gene has CDR1 SGDLS and CDR2 YYNGEE. CDR3 nucleotide sequence: TGTGCCAGCAGCGTCAAGGGAGATAGGGATACGCAGTATTTT. Translating gives CASSVKGDRDTQYF.

Many counts were recorded for this clonotype. The chain recombines TRBV27 with TRBJ2-1; no definite D call. Germline-derived CDR1 and CDR2 are MNHEY and SMNVEV (reference sequence). V shed 5 bases and J shed 4 bases, with 15 bases lying between them. The length of the CDR3 is 15 residues. CDR3 sequence reads: CASSVVVLGYNEQFF. CDR3 bases: TGTGCCAGCAGTGTGGTTGTTCTCGGGTACAATGAGCAGTTCTTC.

This clonotype was detected only a few times. The chain uses TRBV12-5 and TRBJ2-1; a possible D gene is TRBD1 (6 bases). The V gene's germline CDR1 is LGHNT and CDR2 FRNRAP. V shed 0 bases and J shed 5 bases, with 14 bases lying between them. The CDR3 sequence is 16 residues long. As DNA, the CDR3 is TGTGCTAGTGGTTTGGTATTTGGGGGCCCCAACAATGAGCAGTTCTTC. This translates into CASGLVFGGPNNEQFF.

This clonotype was observed a handful of times. The chain uses TRBV5-1 and TRBJ2-5; no clear D gene. The length of the CDR3 is 14 residues. In germline, CDR1 is SGHRS, CDR2 YFSETQ. The V end was cut by 0 bases, the J end by 1 base, with 7 bases between. The CDR3 here is CASSLGLIQETQYF. The CDR3 DNA sequence: TGCGCCAGCAGCTTGGGACTGATCCAAGAGACCCAGTACTTC. The variable domain in full, with the rest retrieved from reference TRBV5-1 and TRBJ2-5, is KAGVTQTPRYLIKTRGQQVTLSCSPISGHRSVSWYQQTPGQGLQFLFEYFSETQRNKGNFPGRFSGRQFSNSRSEMNVSTLELGDSALYLCASSLGLIQETQYFGPGTRLLVL.

The V and J genes are TRBV30 and TRBJ2-7; D not certain. The germline V gene has CDR1 GTSNPN and CDR2 SVGIG (reference sequence). Trimming removed 8 bases at V and 7 bases at J, with 21 bases between. This CDR3 is 13 amino acids long. Here the CDR3 DNA reads TGTGCCGGGCATGGCAGCCTTACGTGGGAGCAGTACTTC. It yields the protein CAGHGSLTWEQYF. Variable domain in full (rest from reference TRBV30 and TRBJ2-7): SQTIHQWPATLVQPVGSPLSLECTVEGTSNPNLYWYRQAAGRGLQLLFYSVGIGQISSEVPQNLSASRPQDRQFILSSKKLLLSDSGFYLCAGHGSLTWEQYFGPGTRLTVT.

In this sample, this clonotype turned up many times. The J gene is TRBJ1-6, the V gene TRBV3-1; D unclear. Germline-derived CDR1 and CDR2 are LGHDT and YNNKEL (reference sequence). This CDR3 has 15 residues. Trimming stripped 0 bases from V and 10 bases from J, with 13 bases between. The CDR3 loop reads CASSQDGSVESPLHF. The DNA of the CDR3 is TGTGCCAGCAGCCAAGACGGAAGTGTTGAGTCACCCCTCCACTTT.

The rearrangement joins TRBV7-9 to TRBJ2-7, with 11 nucleotides matching TRBD2. V was clipped by 5 bases and J by 6 bases; unmatched bases: 15. The germline V gene has CDR1 SEHNR and CDR2 FQNEAQ (reference sequence). The CDR3 runs to 17 residues. The CDR3 region has the DNA TGTGCCAGCAGCCCACAAGGGGTCCTAGCGGGAGGAAGCGAGCAGTACTTC. Amino acid sequence: CASSPQGVLAGGSEQYF.

This rearrangement joins TRBV28 to TRBJ2-2; D remains ambiguous. V lost 3 bases to trimming and J lost 2 bases, with 7 bases between them. CDR3 length: 14 amino acids. From germline, CDR1 is MDHEN and CDR2 SYDVKM. The DNA of the CDR3 is TGTGCCAGCAGTTTTATACCTAACACCGGGGAGCTGTTTTTT. It translates to CASSFIPNTGELFF.

This clonotype was found many times. This chain uses TRBV28 with TRBJ2-5; a weak D match, TRBD2 (5 bases). The CDR3 sequence is 13 residues long. Germline loops: CDR1 MDHEN, CDR2 SYDVKM. The germline V and J ends were trimmed by 1 base and 5 bases, with 8 bases remaining between them. CDR3 nucleotides: TGTGCCAGCAGTTTATCTCCGGGGGAGACCCAGTACTTC. Its translation: CASSLSPGETQYF.

In this sample, this clonotype turned up many times. The chain couples TRBV3-1 to TRBJ2-5; D not certain. The CDR3 totals 13 residues. The V gene's germline CDR1 is LGHDT and CDR2 YNNKEL (reference sequence). The ends were cut back, 0 bases at V and 2 bases at J, with 4 bases in the middle. CDR3 DNA: TGTGCCAGCAGCCAAGAAATACAAGAGACCCAGTACTTC. This gives the protein CASSQEIQETQYF.

Remarks on this clonotype: A much larger clonotype is one base distant, so this may be a read error. The CDR3: CAWSTSGSSKEQFF. The CDR3 nucleotides read TGTGCCTGGTCGACTAGCGGGAGCTCGAAGGAGCAGTTCTTC. The chain has TRBV30 and TRBJ2-1, with TRBD2 matching over 12 bases. V dropped 5 bases and J dropped 10; count of bases not matched to a gene: 9. Germline assignment: CDR1 GTSNPN and CDR2 SVGIG (reference sequence). The length of the CDR3 is 14 residues.

In this sample, this clonotype turned up a few times. The chain uses TRBV12-3 or TRBV12-4 and TRBJ1-4; D gene ambiguous. V gave up 3 bases and J gave up 1 base, with 9 bases separating them. There are 15 residues in the CDR3. CDR3 amino acids: CASSFGGITNEKLFF. The CDR3 nucleotides are TGTGCCAGCAGTTTTGGCGGGATAACTAATGAAAAACTGTTTTTT.

The CDR3 DNA sequence: TGTGCCAGCTCACCGGGACGGCCAGGGGTAGATACGCAGTATTTT. Residues: CASSPGRPGVDTQYF. V gene TRBV18 combines with J gene TRBJ2-3, with a possible D match to TRBD1 (6 bases). The CDR3 covers 15 residues. V dropped 3 bases and J dropped 5 bases, with 15 bases sitting between them. The germline CDR1 and CDR2 sequences are KGHSH and LQKENI.

The chain is built from TRBV13 and TRBJ1-4, with a weak D call TRBD1 (6 bases). CDR1 is PRHDT and CDR2 is FYEKMQ in the germline V gene (reference sequence). Trimming pared 3 bases from V and 0 bases from J, leaving 11 bases between. This CDR3 spans 16 amino acids. The CDR3 nucleotides are TGTGCCAGCAGCTTGACAGGTGCAGCAACTAATGAAAAACTGTTTTTT. Translation: CASSLTGAATNEKLFF.

This clonotype was seen more than once but under ten times. At one end the junction does not follow the germline gene, possibly because of a read error. This rearrangement joins TRBV5-1 to TRBJ2-7; TRBD2 might be the D (6 bases). This CDR3 is built from 14 residues. Per the germline V gene, CDR1 is SGHRS and CDR2 is YFSETQ. The CDR3 nucleotides are TGCGCCAGCAGCGCCGGGACTGGTTTCTACGGGCAGTACTTC. Translated: CASSAGTGFYGQYF.

The chain joins TRBV7-9 to TRBJ2-4; maybe TRBD2 (6 bases). The V and J ends lost 1 base and 0 bases respectively, with 10 bases between them. This CDR3 is built from 16 residues. CDR1 and CDR2 from the germline V gene are SEHNR and FQNEAQ (reference sequence). CDR3 nucleotide sequence: TGTGCCAGCAGCTTAGGGCGGGGTCAAGCCAAAAACATTCAGTACTTC. Translation: CASSLGRGQAKNIQYF. The variable domain in full, with the rest retrieved from reference TRBV7-9 and TRBJ2-4, is DTGVSQNPRHKITKRGQNVTFRCDPISEHNRLYWYRQTLGQGPEFLTYFQNEAQLEKSRLLSDRFSAERPKGSFSTLEIQRTEQGDSAMYLCASSLGRGQAKNIQYFGAGTRLSVL.

This clonotype was recorded a few times. The DNA for the CDR3 is TGTGCCAGCAGGAGCCTGGCCAATGAGCAGTTCTTC. Translated: CASRSLANEQFF. The V and J genes are TRBV12-3 or TRBV12-4 and TRBJ2-1; D is uncertain. The V end lost 6 bases, the J end lost 6 bases, and 9 bases lay between the germline ends. The CDR3 extends over 12 amino acids.

In its sample, this clonotype was seen a few times. The chain carries TRBV4-1 and TRBJ1-2; D remains unclear. The germline V gene has CDR1 MGHRA and CDR2 YSYEKL. The CDR3 is made up of 16 amino acids. The V and J ends lost 3 bases and 4 bases respectively, with 18 bases between them. The CDR3 here is CASSQTVLAAGYGYTF. CDR3 in DNA: TGCGCCAGCAGCCAGACGGTATTGGCGGCCGGCTATGGCTACACCTTC.

The genes are TRBV6-1 and TRBJ2-1; 8 bases are a match to TRBD2. There are 17 residues in the CDR3. Germline trimming cut 5 bases from V and 5 bases from J; bases unmatched to any gene: 14. CDR1 MNHNS and CDR2 SASEGT come from the germline V gene. The CDR3: CASSYDPAGLDNNEQFF. DNA for the CDR3: TGTGCCAGCAGTTACGACCCGGCGGGACTAGATAACAATGAGCAGTTCTTC.

This chain joins TRBV2 and TRBJ1-5, with unresolved D. The CDR3 has 12 amino acids. Germline V lookup: CDR1 SNHLY, CDR2 FYNNEI. The V end was cut by 8 bases, the J end by 5 bases, with 10 bases between. CDR3 sequence (DNA): TGTGCCAGCCGAAAGGGTGATCAGCCCCAGCATTTT. This encodes CASRKGDQPQHF.